These 29 T cell receptor beta chains were all obtained from the same sample, sequenced in a study of T-cell reconstitution after alpha-beta-depleted transplantation in children. Unique molecular identifiers tagged the TCRbeta library. A single record per CDR3 protein comes from TCRdb applying MiXCR to the PCR reads. The sample lists about 470,000 distinct CDR3 sequences; 43% were seen once. Sample: PBMCs, taken before TCRalphabeta/CD19-depleted stem cell transplant. The receptors here all came from a girl aged 2-10 years with aplastic anemia, due to receive a stem cell transplant.

This clonotype occurred many times. The chain is built from TRBV12-3 or TRBV12-4 and TRBJ2-3; a possible D gene is TRBD2 (6 bases). Trimming left V 5 bases short and J 1 base short, with 13 bases between. The CDR3 is made up of 15 amino acids. DNA for the CDR3: TGTGCCAGCAGTATCCGGGAGCGGGGCACAGATACGCAGTATTTT. Protein product: CASSIRERGTDTQYF.

The chain employs TRBV6-1 and TRBJ2-1; TRBD1 aligns across 9 bases. J gave up 7 bases and V 4 bases, and 5 bases lay outside the gene matches. The CDR3 runs 14 residues. The germline V gene encodes CDR1 MNHNS and CDR2 SASEGT. The CDR3 DNA sequence: TGTGCCAGCAGTGCGGACAGGGGTGGGAATGAGCAGTTCTTC. Its protein is CASSADRGGNEQFF.

In its sample, this clonotype was seen many times. The rearrangement links TRBV20-1 to TRBJ1-2, with D unresolved. CDR1 and CDR2 from the germline V gene are DFQATT and SNEGSKA (reference sequence). Between the trimmed V and J ends, which lost 2 bases and 4 bases, there was a span of 11 bases. The CDR3 is 13 residues long. The CDR3 DNA sequence: TGCAGTGCTAGACCCCAGACCTCCTATGGCTACACCTTC. Its translation: CSARPQTSYGYTF.

The chain links TRBV30 to TRBJ2-3, with 8 bases that match TRBD2. V shed 5 bases, J shed 4 bases, and the junction held 20 bases outside the gene matches. CDR3 length: 18 residues. The germline V gene has CDR1 GTSNPN and CDR2 SVGIG (reference sequence). This chain's CDR3 is CAWRGGLAGSLSSDTQYF. The CDR3 nucleotides read TGTGCCTGGCGGGGAGGGCTAGCGGGTAGCCTTAGCTCAGATACGCAGTATTTT.

This clonotype has at least ten counts. The chain recombines TRBV20-1 with TRBJ2-1; 8 positions agree with TRBD1. The trim removed 1 base at V and 4 bases at J, leaving 9 bases unmatched. The CDR3 covers 16 residues. Germline CDR1 reads DFQATT; CDR2 reads SNEGSKA (reference sequence). The chain's CDR3 is CSARGTGIGIYNEQFF. The CDR3 nucleotides read TGCAGTGCTAGAGGGACAGGGATAGGGATATACAATGAGCAGTTCTTC.

This clonotype has ten or more counts. CDR3 region: CASSLGTGTSGRYEQFF. CDR3 bases: TGCGCCAGCAGCTTGGGAACCGGGACTAGCGGGAGATATGAGCAGTTCTTC. This chain links TRBV5-1 with TRBJ2-1; 14 positions agree with TRBD2. Germline-derived CDR1 and CDR2 are SGHRS and YFSETQ. With V trimmed by 0 bases and J by 8 bases, 7 bases remained unmatched. The length of the CDR3 is 17 residues.

The chain couples TRBV7-9 to TRBJ2-3; D is unclear. CDR1 and CDR2 from the germline V gene are SEHNR and FQNEAQ (reference sequence). The CDR3 runs 9 residues. V dropped 7 bases and J dropped 4 bases, with 0 bases sitting between them. The CDR3 DNA reads as TGTGCCAGCACAGATACGCAGTATTTT. Protein: CASTDTQYF.

This clonotype has more than one count but fewer than ten. The chain has TRBV29-1 and TRBJ2-3; TRBD1 matches 7 bases. Germline-derived CDR1 and CDR2 are SQVTM and ANQGSEA. This CDR3 has 14 amino acids. J was trimmed by 2 bases and V by 7 bases; bases with no gene match: 9. CDR3 coding DNA: TGCAGCGCGCAAACAGGGGTTGCCACAGATACGCAGTATTTT. This sequence encodes CSAQTGVATDTQYF.

The sample holds many counts of this clonotype. The chain has TRBV9 and TRBJ2-7; no clear D gene. The CDR3 extends over 14 amino acids. V lost 2 bases and J 1 base, leaving 10 bases between the germline ends. Per the germline V gene, CDR1 is SGDLS and CDR2 is YYNGEE. CDR3 sequence reads: CASSVDGESYEQYF. The CDR3 bases are TGTGCCAGCAGCGTGGATGGAGAGTCCTACGAGCAGTACTTC. The whole variable domain, remainder taken from reference TRBV9 and TRBJ2-7, is DSGVTQTPKHLITATGQRVTLRCSPRSGDLSVYWYQQSLDQGLQFLIQYYNGEERAKGNILERFSAQQFPDLHSELNLSSLELGDSALYFCASSVDGESYEQYFGPGTRLTVT.

In DNA, the CDR3 is TGTGCCAGCAGCTCGGGACCACAGGGCCCCCAATTTTACGAGCAGTACTTC. Its protein is CASSSGPQGPQFYEQYF. The chain carries TRBV5-5 and TRBJ2-7; D possibly corresponds to TRBD1 (6 bases). The germline V and J ends were trimmed by 3 bases and 4 bases, with 23 bases remaining between them. CDR1 is SGHKS, CDR2 YYEKEE, per germline (reference sequence). The CDR3 extends over 17 amino acids.

This clonotype was recorded at least ten times. The chain recombines TRBV25-1 with TRBJ2-3; D ambiguous. Trimming took 2 bases from V and 10 from J, leaving 4 bases between them. CDR1 is MGHDK, CDR2 SYGVNS, per germline. The CDR3 loop spans 10 amino acids. The CDR3 spells CASSEEAQYF. DNA for the CDR3: TGTGCCAGCAGTGAAGAGGCGCAGTATTTT.

This clonotype was picked up many times. The chain uses TRBV28 and TRBJ1-2, with 9 bases that match TRBD1. V lost 6 bases, J lost 8 bases, and 7 bases stayed unmatched. CDR3 length: 13 amino acids. Germline-derived CDR1 and CDR2 are MDHEN and SYDVKM. The CDR3 DNA is TGTGCCAGCAGCCTACAGGGGGCGCGGGGCTACACCTTC. This encodes CASSLQGARGYTF.

V usage is TRBV15 and J usage is TRBJ2-1; 9 bases fit TRBD2. With V trimmed by 4 bases and J by 5 bases, 15 bases remained unmatched. Germline V gene lookup returns CDR1 LNHNV and CDR2 YYDKDF (reference sequence). This CDR3 is built from 18 residues. The CDR3 nucleotides read TGTGCCACCAGCAACGGTTCAACGGGACTAGCTTACGACAATGAGCAGTTCTTC. Protein product: CATSNGSTGLAYDNEQFF.

This clonotype appeared many times. The gene calls are TRBV2 and TRBJ2-7; D may be TRBD2 (6 bases). Germline V gene lookup returns CDR1 SNHLY and CDR2 FYNNEI. Trimming cost V 7 bases and J 0 bases, with 13 bases left between them. The CDR3 has 14 amino acids. The CDR3 nucleotides read TGTGCCAGCAAACTAGCTCCCAGCTCCTACGAGCAGTACTTC. Its translation is CASKLAPSSYEQYF.

The chain carries TRBV20-1 and TRBJ2-7; no clear D gene. Trimming pared 6 bases from V and 3 bases from J, leaving 9 bases between. Looked up from germline, CDR1 is DFQATT and CDR2 is SNEGSKA (reference sequence). The CDR3 contains 11 residues. In nucleotides, the CDR3 is TGCAGTGCCCCCGAATTCTACGAGCAGTACTTC. Amino acid sequence: CSAPEFYEQYF.

This CDR3 reads CASSVGPGPYEQYF. CDR3 nucleotide sequence: TGTGCCAGCAGCGTAGGCCCAGGGCCCTACGAGCAGTACTTC. The chain carries TRBV9 and TRBJ2-7; D is possibly TRBD1 (5 bases). The CDR3 loop spans 14 amino acids. Germline-derived CDR1 and CDR2 are SGDLS and YYNGEE. V was trimmed by 0 bases and J by 2 bases, leaving 9 bases between them.

This clonotype appeared many times. The rearrangement uses TRBV20-1 and TRBJ2-7; 9 nucleotides agree with TRBD1. The CDR3 length is 14 residues. Looked up from germline, CDR1 is DFQATT and CDR2 is SNEGSKA (reference sequence). V trimming: 5 bases; J trimming: 5 bases; junction bases outside the gene matches: 10. The CDR3, as DNA: TGCAGTGCTGTGACAGGGGGGCTTGCGGACGAGCAGTACTTC. The encoded protein is CSAVTGGLADEQYF.

The gene calls are TRBV15 and TRBJ1-1, with TRBD1 identical over 7 bases. The length of the CDR3 is 18 residues. V gave up 3 bases and J gave up 1 base; unmatched junction bases: 14. CDR1 is LNHNV and CDR2 is YYDKDF in the germline V gene (reference sequence). In nucleotides, the CDR3 is TGTGCCACCAGCAGGGGGATGTTACCAAGGACAGGGAACACTGAAGCTTTCTTT. It is translated as CATSRGMLPRTGNTEAFF.

The chain couples TRBV5-1 to TRBJ2-7; possibly TRBD1 for D (5 bases). The CDR3 has 14 residues. The V gene lost 5 bases and the J gene lost 5 bases, with 17 bases spanning the gap. Germline V lookup: CDR1 SGHRS, CDR2 YFSETQ. The DNA for the CDR3 is TGCGCCAGCAGTCTCATGGACCAGGACAACGAGCAGTACTTC. It yields the protein CASSLMDQDNEQYF.

The CDR3 sequence is CASSGRGEETQYF. CDR3 DNA: TGTGCCAGCTCGGGTAGGGGGGAAGAGACCCAGTACTTC. The chain couples TRBV25-1 to TRBJ2-5; D could derive from TRBD1 or TRBD2 (6 bases each). Germline V gives CDR1 MGHDK, CDR2 SYGVNS. This CDR3 comprises 13 residues. Trimming cost V 8 bases and J 3 bases, with 13 bases left between them.

This rearrangement joins TRBV14 to TRBJ2-3, with 7 bases lining up with TRBD2. Germline CDR1 SGHDN, CDR2 FVKESK. CDR3 length equals 15 residues. V was clipped by 6 bases and J by 3 bases; unmatched bases: 9. The CDR3 protein is CASSRRLAETDTQYF. For the CDR3, the DNA is TGTGCCAGCAGTCGTAGACTAGCTGAGACAGATACGCAGTATTTT.

The chain combines TRBV20-1 with TRBJ2-1; possibly TRBD2 for D (6 bases). The ends were cut back, 3 bases at V and 7 bases at J, with 13 bases in the middle. The V gene's germline CDR1 is DFQATT and CDR2 SNEGSKA (reference sequence). This CDR3 is built from 13 residues. CDR3 in DNA: TGCAGTGCTAGCACGGGAGTGGGGAATGAGCAGTTCTTC. This gives the protein CSASTGVGNEQFF.

The chain links TRBV29-1 to TRBJ1-5; TRBD1 is a possible D gene (5 bases). Germline CDR1 SQVTM, CDR2 ANQGSEA. The V gene lost 7 bases and the J gene lost 5 bases, with 15 bases spanning the gap. This CDR3 is built from 13 residues. The CDR3 reads CSARDSRDQPQHF. The DNA of the CDR3 is TGCAGCGCTCGGGACTCGAGGGATCAGCCCCAGCATTTT.

The genes are TRBV5-1 and TRBJ2-7, with TRBD2 identical over 14 bases. The V gene's germline CDR1 is SGHRS and CDR2 YFSETQ. Losses at the gene ends were 4 bases for V and 3 bases for J; bases not matched to a gene: 3. The CDR3 contains 15 residues. CDR3 sequence (DNA): TGCGCCAGCAGCCACGGGACTAGCGGGAGCTACGAGCAGTACTTC. It is translated as CASSHGTSGSYEQYF.

This chain connects TRBV7-8 to TRBJ2-2, with D perhaps TRBD2 (5 bases). V dropped 5 bases and J dropped 7 bases, with 14 bases sitting between them. CDR3 length: 14 residues. Looked up from germline, CDR1 is SGHVS and CDR2 is FQNEAQ. The CDR3, as DNA: TGTGCCAGCAGCCCTGGACTCATCTACGGGGAGCTGTTTTTT. Translation gives CASSPGLIYGELFF.

This clonotype was counted at least ten times. J is TRBJ2-7 and V is TRBV4-1; maybe TRBD2 (6 bases). Per the germline V gene, CDR1 is MGHRA and CDR2 is YSYEKL. This CDR3 spans 16 amino acids. Deletions cut 7 bases from V and 6 bases from J, with 25 bases between. The CDR3 sequence is CASTPVVGGLRGEQYF. CDR3 sequence (DNA): TGCGCCAGCACGCCGGTGGTCGGGGGACTGCGGGGCGAGCAGTACTTC.

As to this clonotype: The junction differs from germline at one of its ends, possibly a read error. The CDR3 here is CSAVSDVAQHF. DNA of the CDR3: TGCAGTGCCGTATCTGACGTAGCCCAGCACTTC. The chain uses TRBV20-1 and TRBJ2-5, with no clear D. Germline V gives CDR1 DFQATT, CDR2 SNEGSKA (reference sequence). The CDR3 consists of 11 residues.

The gene calls are TRBV7-2 and TRBJ2-2, with a possible D match to TRBD2 (5 bases). The CDR3 is 15 residues long. Germline lookup yields CDR1 SGHTA and CDR2 FQGNSA. V lost 4 bases to trimming and J lost 2 bases, with 11 bases between them. CDR3 in amino acids: CASSSLGVNTGELFF. In DNA form, the CDR3 reads TGTGCCAGCAGCTCGCTCGGGGTTAACACCGGGGAGCTGTTTTTT.

The chain couples TRBV28 to TRBJ2-5; TRBD2 matches at 14 bases. V shed 8 bases, J shed 4 bases, and the junction held 15 bases outside the gene matches. The CDR3 consists of 18 residues. Germline V gene lookup returns CDR1 MDHEN and CDR2 SYDVKM. This CDR3 is CASGPGTSGSSFGETQYF. Written as DNA, the CDR3 is TGTGCCAGCGGCCCCGGGACTAGCGGGAGTTCTTTCGGAGAGACCCAGTACTTC.